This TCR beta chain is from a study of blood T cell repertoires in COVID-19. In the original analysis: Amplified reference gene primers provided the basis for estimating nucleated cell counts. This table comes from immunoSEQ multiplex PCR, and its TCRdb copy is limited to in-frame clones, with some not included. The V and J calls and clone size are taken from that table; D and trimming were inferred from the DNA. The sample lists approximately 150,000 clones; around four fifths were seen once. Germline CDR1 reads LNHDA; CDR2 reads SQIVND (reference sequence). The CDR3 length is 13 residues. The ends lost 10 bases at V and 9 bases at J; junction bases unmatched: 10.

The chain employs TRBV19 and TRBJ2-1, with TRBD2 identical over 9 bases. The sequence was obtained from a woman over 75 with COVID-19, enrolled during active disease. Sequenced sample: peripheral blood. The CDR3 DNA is TGTGCCACCTCCGGCGGGAGGGGGGGTGAGCAGTTCTTC. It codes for CATSGGRGGEQFF.